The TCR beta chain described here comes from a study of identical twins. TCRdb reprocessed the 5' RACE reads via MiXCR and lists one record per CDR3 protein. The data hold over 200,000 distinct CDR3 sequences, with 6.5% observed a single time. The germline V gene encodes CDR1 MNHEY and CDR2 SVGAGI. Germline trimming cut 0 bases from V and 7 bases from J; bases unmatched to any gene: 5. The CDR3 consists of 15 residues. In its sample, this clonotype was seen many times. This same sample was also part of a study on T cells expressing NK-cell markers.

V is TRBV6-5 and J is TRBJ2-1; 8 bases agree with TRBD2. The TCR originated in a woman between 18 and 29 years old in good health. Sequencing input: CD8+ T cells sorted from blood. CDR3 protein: CASSYSPSGFNEQFF. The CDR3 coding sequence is TGTGCCAGCAGTTACTCGCCTAGCGGGTTTAATGAGCAGTTCTTC.